The next 19 T cell receptor beta chains were all read from a single sample in a study of cytomegalovirus exposure and HLA in healthy donors. 13 Jbeta primers and 60 Vbeta primers were used for the PCR. Measured with immunoSEQ multiplex PCR; TCRdb has only the in-frame clones, and not every one. The sample lists about 150,000 clones, over 75% occurring once. The sample comprised PBMCs. These receptors were collected from a woman aged 40 to 50 in good health and CMV-seropositive.

The chain combines TRBV4-1 with TRBJ2-2, with 7 bases fitting TRBD2. Unmatched junction bases numbered 9, after V lost 9 bases and J lost 5 bases. This CDR3 comprises 14 residues. Per germline, CDR1 MGHRA and CDR2 YSYEKL. The CDR3 nucleotides read TGCGCCAGTCAGGGACTAATAAAAACCGGGGAGCTGTTTTTT. Residues: CASQGLIKTGELFF.

The rearrangement links TRBV6-5 to TRBJ2-7; 10 bases match TRBD1. With 1 base clipped from V and 4 bases from J, the junction kept 1 base outside the gene matches. The germline CDR1 and CDR2 sequences are MNHEY and SVGAGI. The CDR3 runs to 14 residues. The CDR3 protein is CASSYWDRGYEQYF. The CDR3 bases are TGTGCCAGCAGTTACTGGGACAGGGGATACGAGCAGTACTTC.

This sequence joins TRBV10-2 and TRBJ2-3, with 7 bases aligning to TRBD2. The CDR3 consists of 15 residues. With 4 bases clipped from V and 1 base from J, the junction kept 5 bases outside the gene matches. Germline lookup yields CDR1 WSHSY and CDR2 SAAADI. The CDR3 DNA sequence: TGCGCCAGCAGTGCCGCGGGAGTGGGCACAGATACGCAGTATTTT. Translation gives CASSAAGVGTDTQYF.

The chain joins TRBV19 to TRBJ1-2, with D possibly TRBD1 on 6 matching bases. CDR3 length equals 16 residues. Trimming took 5 bases from V and 7 from J, leaving 23 bases between them. Germline V gene data show CDR1 as LNHDA and CDR2 as SQIVND (reference sequence). In DNA form, the CDR3 reads TGTGCCAGTAGTCCCCGGGGGGGCAGGGTGGCGTCTGGCTACACCTTC. This encodes CASSPRGGRVASGYTF.

J is TRBJ1-5 and V is TRBV5-6; D remains unclear. V was shortened by 2 bases and J by 3 bases, with 9 bases between the two germline ends. CDR3 length: 14 residues. Germline V gene sequence: CDR1 SGHDT, CDR2 YYEEEE. The CDR3 loop reads CASSLGLDNQPQHF. CDR3 DNA sequence: TGTGCCAGCAGCTTAGGACTGGACAATCAGCCCCAGCATTTT.

V gene TRBV2 combines with J gene TRBJ1-3; the D is unclear. Trimming removed 6 bases at V and 4 bases at J, with 19 bases between. This CDR3 region has 16 residues. Germline-derived CDR1 and CDR2 are SNHLY and FYNNEI. CDR3 protein: CASRGLAASSGNTIYF. As DNA, the CDR3 is TGTGCCAGCAGGGGTTTGGCGGCGAGTTCGGGAAACACCATATATTTT.

The chain employs TRBV5-8 and TRBJ1-1, with TRBD1 matching 8 bases. This CDR3 comprises 15 residues. With V trimmed by 4 bases and J by 2 bases, 7 bases remained unmatched. CDR1 is SGHTS and CDR2 is YDEGEE in the germline V gene. The DNA for the CDR3 is TGTGCCAGCAGCCTGGTGGACAGGGTAAACACTGAAGCTTTCTTT. It translates to CASSLVDRVNTEAFF.

This clone occurred once. The chain has TRBV30 and TRBJ2-7, with a possible D match to TRBD1 (6 bases). The CDR3 spans 13 residues. V gave up 5 bases and J gave up 7 bases, with 18 bases separating them. Germline-derived CDR1 and CDR2 are GTSNPN and SVGIG (reference sequence). The CDR3 reads CAWGFPGAWEQYF. CDR3 DNA sequence: TGTGCCTGGGGGTTTCCAGGGGCCTGGGAGCAGTACTTC.

The chain is built from TRBV29-1 and TRBJ1-1; D not resolved. Trimming pared 6 bases from V and 6 bases from J, leaving 11 bases between. This CDR3 is built from 11 residues. Germline assignment: CDR1 SQVTM and CDR2 ANQGSEA. The CDR3: CSVHRSAEAFF. The CDR3 DNA is TGCAGCGTCCACCGTAGCGCTGAAGCTTTCTTT.

The rearrangement joins TRBV2 to TRBJ1-5; D is unclear. CDR3 length: 12 residues. CDR1 SNHLY and CDR2 FYNNEI come from the germline V gene. V lost 3 bases, J lost 2 bases, and 2 bases lay in between. The DNA for the CDR3 is TGTGCCAGCAGTGACGGCAATCAGCCCCAGCATTTT. Encoded protein: CASSDGNQPQHF.

The V call is TRBV27, the J call TRBJ2-7, with D uncertain. This CDR3 has 11 residues. The germline CDR1 and CDR2 sequences are MNHEY and SMNVEV (reference sequence). The V gene lost 4 bases and the J gene lost 7 bases, with 8 bases spanning the gap. CDR3 sequence reads: CASSSKREQYF. Here the CDR3 DNA reads TGTGCCAGCAGTTCCAAGCGAGAGCAGTACTTC.

The rearrangement joins TRBV5-1 to TRBJ2-2, with 12 bases that match TRBD2. Germline trimming cut 4 bases from V and 10 bases from J; bases unmatched to any gene: 8. Germline V gene sequence: CDR1 SGHRS, CDR2 YFSETQ. The CDR3 totals 15 residues. CDR3 bases: TGCGCCAGCAGCCCAGCTAGCGGGAGGGCCGTGGAGCTGTTTTTT. This sequence encodes CASSPASGRAVELFF. The full variable domain, its missing parts supplied by reference TRBV5-1 and TRBJ2-2, is KAGVTQTPRYLIKTRGQQVTLSCSPISGHRSVSWYQQTPGQGLQFLFEYFSETQRNKGNFPGRFSGRQFSNSRSEMNVSTLELGDSALYLCASSPASGRAVELFFGEGSRLTVL.

The chain uses TRBV18 and TRBJ2-4; TRBD1 might be the D (5 bases). The CDR3 loop spans 11 amino acids. V lost 5 bases to trimming and J lost 8 bases, with 7 bases between them. Germline CDR1 reads KGHSH; CDR2 reads LQKENI. The CDR3 sequence is CASSEGDIQYF. In nucleotides, the CDR3 is TGTGCCAGCTCAGAAGGGGACATTCAGTACTTC.

This clone was picked up a small number of times. The chain uses TRBV19 and TRBJ2-6, with 8 bases that match TRBD1. The germline V gene encodes CDR1 LNHDA and CDR2 SQIVND (reference sequence). J lost 3 bases, V lost 5 bases, and 3 bases had no gene match. There are 15 residues in the CDR3. The CDR3 reads CASSPTGVGANVLTF. In DNA form, the CDR3 reads TGTGCCAGTAGTCCGACAGGGGTTGGGGCCAACGTCCTGACTTTC.

The chain is built from TRBV27 and TRBJ1-1; D not resolved. CDR1 and CDR2 from the germline V gene are MNHEY and SMNVEV (reference sequence). CDR3 length: 14 amino acids. V was shortened by 2 bases and J by 11 bases, with 18 bases between the two germline ends. The CDR3 DNA sequence: TGTGCCAGCAGTTTACGGGGTAATATCGGTCGGGCTTTCTTT. It yields the protein CASSLRGNIGRAFF.

The genes are TRBV9 and TRBJ1-2, with a weak D call TRBD1 (6 bases). V lost 0 bases, J lost 0 bases, and 9 bases lay in between. The CDR3 is 15 residues long. CDR1 is SGDLS, CDR2 YYNGEE, per germline. The CDR3 nucleotides read TGTGCCAGCAGCGTAGGAAGGGGGACTAACTATGGCTACACCTTC. Encoded protein: CASSVGRGTNYGYTF.

This chain links TRBV27 with TRBJ2-3, with TRBD1 matching 7 bases. The germline gives CDR1 MNHEY, CDR2 SMNVEV (reference sequence). CDR3 length: 14 residues. V trimming: 5 bases; J trimming: 1 base; junction bases outside the gene matches: 3. The CDR3 DNA reads TGTGCCAGCAGTGTAGACAGGGGCACAGATACGCAGTATTTT. Protein product: CASSVDRGTDTQYF.

The gene calls are TRBV5-1 and TRBJ1-1; D might be TRBD1 (6 bases). This CDR3 contains 14 residues. The germline V and J ends were trimmed by 0 bases and 1 base, with 7 bases remaining between them. Germline CDR1 reads SGHRS; CDR2 reads YFSETQ. The CDR3 protein is CASSLVRGNTEAFF. CDR3 bases: TGCGCCAGCAGCTTGGTCAGGGGGAACACTGAAGCTTTCTTT. Based on the CDR3 plus reference TRBV5-1 and TRBJ1-1, the full variable domain is KAGVTQTPRYLIKTRGQQVTLSCSPISGHRSVSWYQQTPGQGLQFLFEYFSETQRNKGNFPGRFSGRQFSNSRSEMNVSTLELGDSALYLCASSLVRGNTEAFFGQGTRLTVV.

The V call is TRBV14, the J call TRBJ2-7, with D possibly being TRBD2 (6 bases). CDR1 is SGHDN, CDR2 FVKESK, per germline. This CDR3 contains 11 residues. V gave up 6 bases and J gave up 6 bases, with 9 bases separating them. The CDR3 reads CASSSTSEQYF. CDR3 nucleotides: TGTGCCAGCAGTTCGACTAGCGAGCAGTACTTC.